A single sample is the source of the 9 T cell receptor beta chains below, sequenced in a study of tissue T cells after allogeneic stem cell transplantation. Assay used: immunoSEQ multiplex PCR; TCRdb lists only in-frame clones, some missing. The repertoire includes about 48,000 clones, roughly four fifths of them detected once, and about 0.7% sits in the top ten. Sequenced material: sorted cells pooled from one or two spleens. The receptors here all came from a pool of C57BL/6 mice in good health.

This clone was observed a handful of times. Gene names refer to mouse genes. The read terminates 1 residue before the CDR3 end, so the remaining end is supplied by the germline J gene. This chain uses TRBV12-2 with TRBJ2-7, with TRBD2 identical over 8 bases. This CDR3 is 13 amino acids long. V trimming: 2 bases; J trimming: 3 bases; junction bases outside the gene matches: 2. Looked up from germline, CDR1 is SGHLS and CDR2 is HYDKME. The CDR3 DNA, read in part, is TGTGCCAGCTCTCCCGGGACTGGCTATGAACAGTAC. Its translation: CASSPGTGYEQY. The CDR3 as a whole reads CASSPGTGYEQYF.

This clone was seen more than once but under ten times. Gene names and germline refer to mouse. Read data end 1 residue before the CDR3 end; the end is taken from the germline J gene. The rearrangement links TRBV13-2 to TRBJ2-7; D ambiguous. The germline V gene encodes CDR1 NNHNN and CDR2 SYGAGS (reference sequence). CDR3 length: 13 amino acids. The germline V and J ends were trimmed by 0 bases and 3 bases, with 7 bases remaining between them. Incomplete CDR3 DNA: TGTGCCAGCGGTGATGGCTTTCACTATGAACAGTAC. Translation gives CASGDGFHYEQY. The entire CDR3 is CASGDGFHYEQYF.

Concerning this clone: Gene names denote mouse genes. The sequence runs out 1 residue before the end of the CDR3; the remainder is reconstructed from the germline J gene. The rearrangement links TRBV12-2 to TRBJ2-7; D possibly corresponds to TRBD1 (6 bases). Germline V gene lookup returns CDR1 SGHLS and CDR2 HYDKME. Trimming cost V 2 bases and J 4 bases, with 14 bases left between them. The CDR3 length is 14 residues. The sequenced part of the CDR3 DNA is TGTGCCAGCTCTCCTCCGGGACAAAATTATGAACAGTAC. This sequence encodes CASSPPGQNYEQY. The entire CDR3 is CASSPPGQNYEQYF.

Concerning this clone itself: Genes here carry mouse names. The CDR3 goes on 1 residue after the read ends, and that part is filled in from the germline J gene. The chain carries TRBV13-3 and TRBJ1-2; D is perhaps TRBD1 (6 bases). V was trimmed by 4 bases and J by 0 bases, leaving 13 bases between them. This CDR3 region has 15 residues. Germline V gene lookup returns CDR1 NNHDY and CDR2 SYVADS. Partial CDR3 DNA: TGTGCCAGCAGTAATGGGACACCTGCAAACTCCGACTACACC. This gives the protein CASSNGTPANSDYT. From start to end, the CDR3 is CASSNGTPANSDYTF.

A note on this clone: Mouse names are used for the genes. The missing CDR3 end, 1 residue past where the read stops, is filled in from the germline J gene. This chain joins TRBV3 and TRBJ2-4; possibly TRBD1 for D (6 bases). The CDR3 is made up of 14 amino acids. Germline-derived CDR1 and CDR2 are SNHLY and FYNGKV (reference sequence). Trimming removed 7 bases at V and 0 bases at J, with 11 bases between. CDR3 bases read: TGTGCCAGCACCAGGGACAATAGTCAAAACACCTTGTAC. It is translated as CASTRDNSQNTLY. The CDR3, in full, reads CASTRDNSQNTLYF.

In its sample, this clone was seen once. Germline and genes: mouse. Sequencing ends 1 residue short of the CDR3 end; the germline J gene provides the rest. V is TRBV12-1 and J is TRBJ1-1, with D maybe TRBD1 (5 bases). The CDR3 spans 14 residues. Trimming took off 0 bases at V and 4 bases at J, with 11 bases between the two ends. Germline CDR1 and CDR2: SGHSN and HYEKVE. CDR3 DNA (partial): TGTGCCAGCTCTCTCACGAGGGGAGTCACAGAAGTCTTC. Translation gives CASSLTRGVTEVF. In full, the CDR3 reads CASSLTRGVTEVFF.

Concerning this clone: All gene names here are mouse names. The missing CDR3 end, 1 residue past where the read stops, is filled in from the germline J gene. This chain joins TRBV16 and TRBJ1-2; the D gene is possibly TRBD1 (6 bases). The ends were cut back, 2 bases at V and 5 bases at J, with 6 bases in the middle. CDR1 and CDR2 (germline): SGHSA, FRNQAP. CDR3 length: 12 residues. The CDR3: CASSLQGSDYTF. The part of the CDR3 DNA that was read is TGTGCAAGCAGCTTACAGGGGTCCGACTACACC. Complete variable domain (other parts from reference TRBV16 and TRBJ1-2): NAGVIQTPRHKVTGKGQEATLWCEPISGHSAVFWYRQTIVQGLEFLTYFRNQAPIDDSGMPKERFSAQMPNQSHSTLKIQSTQPQDSAVYLCASSLQGSDYTFGSGTRLLVI.

Of note for this clone: The gene names here belong to mouse. Read coverage stops 1 residue before the CDR3 terminus; the germline J gene supplies the remainder. The chain carries TRBV13-3 and TRBJ2-4; TRBD2 agrees at 10 bases. This CDR3 is 16 amino acids long. CDR1 and CDR2 (germline): NNHDY, SYVADS. After removal of 4 bases from V and 0 bases from J, the junction contained 5 bases not matched to a gene. CDR3 bases read: TGTGCCAGCAGTCTGGACTGGGGGAATAGTCAAAACACCTTGTAC. Residues: CASSLDWGNSQNTLY. The CDR3 in full is CASSLDWGNSQNTLYF.

Turning to this clone: Gene names are mouse gene names. The DNA ends 1 residue before the CDR3 does, and the rest of the CDR3 is filled in from the germline J gene. V usage is TRBV1 and J usage is TRBJ1-1; TRBD1 is a possible D gene (6 bases). The germline V gene has CDR1 NSQYPW and CDR2 LRSPGD (reference sequence). The V and J ends lost 1 base and 0 bases respectively, with 12 bases between them. The CDR3 length is 16 residues. CDR3 sequence: CTCSAAGTYTNTEVFF. CDR3 DNA, as far as it was read: TGCACCTGCAGTGCAGCCGGGACATATACAAACACAGAAGTCTTC.